This entry concerns a single T cell receptor beta chain. Its antigen is undetermined. The TRB cDNA libraries were prepared by 5' RACE with UMI labels. TCRdb re-analyzed the 5' RACE reads; it lists each CDR3 protein once, without DNA. This listing includes under 45,000 distinct CDR3 sequences. The CDR3 consists of 18 residues. The germline V gene has CDR1 MDHEN and CDR2 SYDVKM. This record comes from a study of CXCR3-negative and CXCR3-positive naive CD8 T cells. Study in general: The TRB read total, roughly 150 million, broke down to about 1.5 +/- 0.3 million reads per library.

General observations from the study: Both naive subsets had comparably high diversity; memory CD8+ cells much lower. Most assays used freshly isolated PBMCs, as cryopreservation partially reduced CXCR3. CXCR3-negative and CXCR3-positive naive cells shared comparable TRBV-TRBJ usage, but memory cells did not.

This sequence originates from a human donor in good health. Some clones in this sample may be carry-over from other donors' samples. The sample comprised memory CD8+ T cells from blood. The chain carries TRBV28 and TRBJ2-3; TCRdb outputs TRBD2, but without DNA this stays unchecked. The chain's CDR3 is CASSLNLAGYGGTDTQYF. The whole variable domain, filled in from reference TRBV28 and TRBJ2-3, reads DVKVTQSSRYLVKRTGEKVFLECVQDMDHENMFWYRQDPGLGLRLIYFSYDVKMKEKGDIPEGYSVSREKKERFSLILESASTNQTSMYLCASSLNLAGYGGTDTQYFGPGTRLTVL.